The present T cell receptor (beta chain) was sequenced within a study of T cells in localized non-small cell lung cancer. Profiled with immunoSEQ multiplex PCR; TCRdb holds only in-frame clones, not every one. The table includes fewer than 90,000 clones, around 80% detected once. The CDR3 runs 13 residues. V lost 0 bases to trimming and J lost 10 bases, with 11 bases between them. The V gene's germline CDR1 is SGHDN and CDR2 FVKESK. The TCR comes from a man between 40 and 70 years old with stage II squamous cell lung carcinoma. The J gene is TRBJ2-3, the V gene TRBV14; no reliable D call. The sequenced sample was PBMCs, obtained before any cancer treatment. This CDR3 reads CASSQDPPKAQYF. DNA for the CDR3: TGTGCCAGCAGCCAAGATCCTCCTAAGGCGCAGTATTTT.